This TCR beta chain stems from a study of cytomegalovirus exposure and HLA in healthy donors (dated by TCRdb to about 2017). For the study in its entirety: In an earlier analysis of under 750 of the donors, roughly 300 Gb of sequence data and 117 million unique TCR beta sequences from roughly 200 million T cells were reported. An early release covering about 600 HLA-typed donors comprised about 300 gigabases of sequencing data and roughly 85 million unique TCR sequences. Among the roughly 400 genotyped donors, around 81% belonged to the genetic ancestry cluster associated with self-reported Caucasian donors. The study aimed to test whether cataloging public T cell receptors could reveal signatures of past pathogen exposure. The study profiled the T cell repertoires of 500 to 800 subjects by immunosequencing and related them to cytomegalovirus serostatus. Along with the roughly 700-subject first cohort, a separate validation cohort of more than 90 different subjects was used. The study combined high-throughput TCR immunosequencing, statistical association of individual TCRs with disease status, and machine learning to predict cytomegalovirus infection status. To study patterns of TCR occurrence, a later analysis re-analyzed previously published TCR beta repertoires from 666 donors and added high-resolution HLA genotyping. Rather than drawing on any new phenotypic data, the later analysis identified candidate immune exposures from TCR beta sequences and the way those sequences occurred across donors. An earlier analysis of approximately 580 of the donors used high-throughput TCR beta sequencing to judge whether each TCR beta V gene segment behaved as functional or pseudogenic. Donor age, sex, ethnicity and CMV serostatus were compiled together with the repertoire data. In a later genetic analysis, genome-wide SNP genotypes for about 60% of the 666 donors were used, and that subset was treated as a discovery cohort. All discovery cohort repertoires had been generated on a single sequencing platform. Both class I and class II loci were covered by HLA typing, at four-digit resolution. The number of donors typed differed by locus, with about 620-630 for A, B, C, DRB1 and DQB1, 522 for DQA1, over 600 for DPA1, and 450 to 480 for DPB1. Roughly 5 DR-DQ haplotypes were treated as single units for association and clustering because of strong linkage in the cohort. Across approximately 400 genotyped donors of the cohort, an average of approximately 220,000 unique TCR beta nucleotide sequences per donor were sequenced, and roughly 20% of those sequences were non-productive.

Overall study outcomes, separate from this receptor: In a later analysis, several top co-occurrence clusters were reported to appear linked to parvovirus B19, influenza, CMV and Epstein-Barr virus. In a later analysis, most CMV-associated TCR beta chains were found to appear HLA-restricted, with HLA associations seemingly driven largely by CMV exposure. Three of the identified cytomegalovirus-associated TCR beta chains were confirmed in vitro to be specific for cytomegalovirus antigens. In a later analysis, the rate of TCR association differed among HLA loci, with DRB1 alleles having the most associated TCRs and HLA-C alleles having the fewest. A group of highly shared sequence variants was considered likely to be a technical artifact of the sequencing pipeline. In a later genetic analysis, fewer N-insertions in productive TCRs were reported among donors in an Asian-associated ancestry cluster than the roughly 700-donor mean. According to the authors, the approach could potentially be generalized to other disease states and immunological phenotypes. Across donors, most TCR sequences were observed very rarely, whereas some public TCRs were present in many individuals. In an earlier analysis of 450 to 750 of the donors, most TCR beta V segments appeared in productive rearrangements about 90% or about 30% of the time, broadly matching IMGT annotations. The study listed 164 TCR beta chains as associated with cytomegalovirus. When HLA alleles, especially DR and DQ, strongly co-occurred, attributing TCR associations to individual alleles was difficult. V-gene and J-gene trimming of TCR beta chains was associated with a missense DCLRE1C variant in a later genetic analysis, and the association was replicated in an independent cohort. Because HLA typing was unavailable for some donors at each locus, only the typed subset was used in association tests. Because counts were too low, seventeen rarely observed V segments, including chromosome 9 orphons, were left out of the earlier analysis of approximately 580 of the donors. At a false discovery rate of 0.05, a later analysis linked approximately 18,000 TCR beta sequences to specific HLA alleles. Roughly uniform sequencing depth across donors was assumed in presence/absence analyses, although this assumption may not hold. Immune exposure information for the cohort was limited to CMV serostatus. The classifier was reported to diagnose cytomegalovirus status with high specificity and sensitivity in both the original and validation cohorts. A further reported finding was that TCR beta sequences accurately predicted the HLA-A and HLA-B alleles for most subjects in the first cohort. Linkage disequilibrium might explain the correlated functional status among segregating V segments, but an unknown experimental factor could not be excluded. Only TCR beta chains were sequenced in this cohort, and the absence of alpha or paired-chain data limited detectable features. In a later analysis, HLA-associated TCR beta chains were found to be more clonally expanded and to have lower generation probabilities than equally common non-associated chains.

Regarding this clone: Its antigen has not been determined. Per-nucleotide qualities are absent, and no much larger clonotype sits a single base away.

The cohort was made up of approximately 670 healthy bone marrow donors. At the time of sampling, all cohort members were nominally healthy, though unrecorded immune exposures were likely present. The donor tested CMV seronegative and was one of the 352 seronegative cohort members. Every donor gave a peripheral blood sample, and the peripheral blood mononuclear cells from that sample were used for TCR beta sequencing. Genomic DNA was extracted from the blood cell samples with the Qiagen DNeasy Blood Extraction Kit. Library preparation employed the immunoSEQ multiplex PCR assay. For the multiplex PCR, a mixture combining 60 forward primers for TCR Vbeta segments and 13 reverse primers for TCR Jbeta segments was used. The CDR3 region of rearranged TCR beta genes was amplified from genomic DNA with a multiplex PCR assay. The Illumina HiSeq System was used to sequence the amplified TCR beta libraries as 87-base-pair reads. In the authors' own workflow: A later analysis tallied around 87 million unique TCR beta chains across the 640 or so repertoires, and about 12 million of those chains were shared by two or more donors. A nearest-neighbor algorithm error-corrected the raw reads and collapsed the reads into unique sequences, merging closely related sequences to remove PCR and sequencing errors. CDR3 sequences were aligned to IMGT reference sequences to assign V, D and J gene segments. Each retained sequence needed at least a six-nucleotide match to both a V gene segment and a J gene segment. A rearrangement was called productive if the CDR3 had no stop codons and remained in frame with V and J, and every other rearrangement was called non-productive. Following IMGT convention, CDR3 was defined as the stretch from the second conserved V-encoded cysteine up to the conserved J-encoded phenylalanine. Sequences without an unambiguous match to a single V gene segment were excluded from the earlier analysis of approximately 600 of the donors. In an earlier analysis of almost 600 of the donors, a V segment was called functional when productive rearrangements were above 56.7%, and segregating when the standard deviation between donors exceeded 5%. A statistical classification framework was developed to diagnose cytomegalovirus status using the catalog of TCR beta chain sequences. A later analysis assigned V and J genes by comparing TCR nucleotide sequences with IMGT/GENE-DB human TR gene sequences. In a later analysis, CDR3 sequences and most-parsimonious VDJ recombination scenarios were assigned using the TCRdist pipeline. A later analysis defined each TCR beta chain by its CDR3 amino acid sequence plus V-gene family, and excluded reads lacking a unique V-gene family. To address suspected cross-contamination and a sequencing artifact, a later analysis removed roughly 580 highly shared, low-generation-probability nucleotide sequences. In a later analysis, a clonal expansion index for each public chain was calculated from normalized within-repertoire ranks of inferred template counts. In a later analysis, generation probabilities were computed using a VDJ recombination model fitted to out-of-frame rearrangements, and the results were checked against IGoR. In a later analysis, TCR-TCR, TCR-HLA and TCR-CMV co-occurrence was scored with hypergeometric tests, and a repertoire-size bias correction was applied to TCR pairs. False discovery rates were estimated in a later analysis by permuting HLA or CMV assignments 20 times. In a later analysis, co-occurring TCRs were grouped using DBSCAN, with TCRdist sequence similarity added in when clustering inside HLA-allele-positive subsets. Repertoires with fewer than 30,000 or more than 120,000 public chains were left out of co-occurrence clustering, as were four to six repertoires with anomalous nucleotide sharing. The table comes from immuneACCESS by way of TCRdb, which keeps in-frame sequences with V and J called. Part of the clones is missing from these tables; in studies checked, under half for an unresolved V gene and the rest for unknown reasons. V and J calls and clone size follow that table, whereas D and trimming were derived from the DNA. The sample table lists about 150,000 clones, 80% to 85% of them with a count of one. Around 1.4% of the sample lies in the top ten.

Sequenced sample: PBMCs. The sequence was collected from a woman under 30 in good health and CMV-seronegative.

The bases read TGTGCCAGCAGCTTCCAAAGGACAGACCAAGAGACCCAGTACTTC. Protein translation: CASSFQRTDQETQYF. This chain is built from TRBV11-2 and TRBJ2-5; the D gene is perhaps TRBD1, from 6 matching bases. Deletion took 3 bases off V and 0 bases off J, with a span of 11 bases between the germline ends. The CDR3 runs 15 residues from the cysteine to the phenylalanine. Kept here is only the CDR3 DNA, which spans 45 bases and is read in frame from base 1. CDR1 is given as SGHAT and CDR2 as FQNNGV, both from the germline V gene.